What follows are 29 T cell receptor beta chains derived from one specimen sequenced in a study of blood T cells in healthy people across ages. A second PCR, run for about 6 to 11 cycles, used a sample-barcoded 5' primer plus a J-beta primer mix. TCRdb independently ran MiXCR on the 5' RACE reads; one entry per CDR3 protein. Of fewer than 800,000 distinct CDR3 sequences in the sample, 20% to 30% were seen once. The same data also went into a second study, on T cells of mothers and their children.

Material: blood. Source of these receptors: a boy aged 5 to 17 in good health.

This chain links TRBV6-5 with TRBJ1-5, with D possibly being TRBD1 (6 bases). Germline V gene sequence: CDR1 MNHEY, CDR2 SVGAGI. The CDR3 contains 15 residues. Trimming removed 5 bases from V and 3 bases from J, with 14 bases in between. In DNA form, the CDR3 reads TGTGCCAGCAGTAAGGACAGTCCGATCAATCAGCCCCAGCATTTT. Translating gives CASSKDSPINQPQHF.

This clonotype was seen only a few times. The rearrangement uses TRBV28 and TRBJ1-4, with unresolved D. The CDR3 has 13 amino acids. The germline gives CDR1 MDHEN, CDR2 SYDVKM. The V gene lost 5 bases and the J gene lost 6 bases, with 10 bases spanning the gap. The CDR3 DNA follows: TGTGCCAGCAGTCCCAGGATGGATGAAAAACTGTTTTTT. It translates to CASSPRMDEKLFF.

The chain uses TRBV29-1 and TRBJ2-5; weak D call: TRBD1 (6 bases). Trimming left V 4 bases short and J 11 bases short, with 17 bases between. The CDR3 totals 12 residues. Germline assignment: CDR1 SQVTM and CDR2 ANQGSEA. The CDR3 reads CSVVERGSPQYF. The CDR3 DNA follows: TGCAGCGTTGTGGAAAGGGGGTCTCCTCAGTACTTC.

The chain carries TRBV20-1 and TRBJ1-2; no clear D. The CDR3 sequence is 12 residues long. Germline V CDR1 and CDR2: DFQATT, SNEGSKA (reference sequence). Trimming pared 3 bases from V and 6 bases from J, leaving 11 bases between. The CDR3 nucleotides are TGCAGTGCTAGCGCGGGTGCCGATGGCTACACCTTC. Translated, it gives CSASAGADGYTF.

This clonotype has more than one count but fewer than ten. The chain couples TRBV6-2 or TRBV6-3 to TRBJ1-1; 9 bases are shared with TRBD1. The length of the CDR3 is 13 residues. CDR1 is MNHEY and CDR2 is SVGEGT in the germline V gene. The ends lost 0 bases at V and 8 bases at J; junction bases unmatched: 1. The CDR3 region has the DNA TGTGCCAGCAGTTACTCGGGACAGGGCGAAGCTTTCTTT. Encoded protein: CASSYSGQGEAFF.

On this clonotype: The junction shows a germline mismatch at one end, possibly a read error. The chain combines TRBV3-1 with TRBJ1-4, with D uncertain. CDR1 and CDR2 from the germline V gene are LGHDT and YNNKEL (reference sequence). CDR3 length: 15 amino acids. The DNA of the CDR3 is TGTGCCAGCAGCCAAGGGATACAGATTACGCTCCCTCCGGTCTTT. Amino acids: CASSQGIQITLPPVF.

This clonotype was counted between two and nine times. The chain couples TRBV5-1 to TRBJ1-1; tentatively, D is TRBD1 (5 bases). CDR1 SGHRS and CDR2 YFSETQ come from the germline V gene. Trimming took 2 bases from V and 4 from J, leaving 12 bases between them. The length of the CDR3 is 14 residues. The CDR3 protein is CASSFGDGVTEAFF. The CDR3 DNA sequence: TGCGCCAGCAGCTTTGGGGACGGGGTCACTGAAGCTTTCTTT.

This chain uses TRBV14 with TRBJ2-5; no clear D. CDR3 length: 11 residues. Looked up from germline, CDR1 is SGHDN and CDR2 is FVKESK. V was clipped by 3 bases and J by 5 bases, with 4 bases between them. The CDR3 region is CASSHAETQYF. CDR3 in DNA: TGTGCCAGCAGCCACGCCGAGACCCAGTACTTC.

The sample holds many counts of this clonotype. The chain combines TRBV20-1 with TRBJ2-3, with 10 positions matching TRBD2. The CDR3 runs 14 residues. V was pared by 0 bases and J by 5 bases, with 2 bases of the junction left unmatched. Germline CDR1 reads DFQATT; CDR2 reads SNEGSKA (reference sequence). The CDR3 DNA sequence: TGCAGTGCTAGAGACAGCGGGAGGGTAGATACGCAGTATTTT. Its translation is CSARDSGRVDTQYF.

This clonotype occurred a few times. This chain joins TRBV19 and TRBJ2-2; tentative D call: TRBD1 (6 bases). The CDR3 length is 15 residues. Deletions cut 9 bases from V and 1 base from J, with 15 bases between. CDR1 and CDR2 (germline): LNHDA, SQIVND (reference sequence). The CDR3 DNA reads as TGTGCCAGCCTAAGGACAGCCCAGAACACCGGGGAGCTGTTTTTT. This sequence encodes CASLRTAQNTGELFF.

The CDR3: CASTQGQGSGYTF. The CDR3 nucleotides read TGTGCCAGCACGCAGGGACAGGGATCTGGCTACACCTTC. The J gene is TRBJ1-2, the V gene TRBV7-2, with 9 bases aligning to TRBD1. This CDR3 contains 13 residues. Germline lookup yields CDR1 SGHTA and CDR2 FQGNSA. Losses at the gene ends were 7 bases for V and 7 bases for J; bases not matched to a gene: 7.

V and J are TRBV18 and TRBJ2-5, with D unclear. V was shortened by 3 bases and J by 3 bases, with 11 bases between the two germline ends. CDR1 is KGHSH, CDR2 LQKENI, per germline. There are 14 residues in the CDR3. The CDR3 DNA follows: TGTGCCAGCTCACCGTGGGAACGGGAAGAGACCCAGTACTTC. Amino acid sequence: CASSPWEREETQYF.

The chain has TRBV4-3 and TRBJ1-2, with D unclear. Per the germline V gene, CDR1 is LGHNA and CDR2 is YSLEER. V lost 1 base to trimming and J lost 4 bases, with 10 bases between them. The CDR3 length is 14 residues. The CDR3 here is CASSQVLVGYGYTF. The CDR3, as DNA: TGCGCCAGCAGCCAAGTCTTGGTCGGCTATGGCTACACCTTC.

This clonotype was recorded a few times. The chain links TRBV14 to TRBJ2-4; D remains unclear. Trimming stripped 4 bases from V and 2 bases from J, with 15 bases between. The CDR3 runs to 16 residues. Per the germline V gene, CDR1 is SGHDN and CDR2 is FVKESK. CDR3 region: CASSPELGLTKNIQYF. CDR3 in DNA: TGTGCCAGCAGCCCGGAACTCGGTTTGACCAAAAACATTCAGTACTTC.

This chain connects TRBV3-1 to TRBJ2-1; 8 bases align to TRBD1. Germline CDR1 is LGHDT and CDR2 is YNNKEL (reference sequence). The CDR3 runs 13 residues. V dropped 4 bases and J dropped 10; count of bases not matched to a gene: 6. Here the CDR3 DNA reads TGTGCCAGCAGCCGACAACGACAGGGGGAGCAGTTCTTC. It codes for CASSRQRQGEQFF.

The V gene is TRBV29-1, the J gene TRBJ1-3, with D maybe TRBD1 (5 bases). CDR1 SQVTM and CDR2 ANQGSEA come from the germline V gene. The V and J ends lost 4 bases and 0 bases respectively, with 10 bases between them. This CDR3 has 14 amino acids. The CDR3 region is CSVGGTDSGNTIYF. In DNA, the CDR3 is TGCAGCGTTGGAGGGACTGACTCTGGAAACACCATATATTTT.

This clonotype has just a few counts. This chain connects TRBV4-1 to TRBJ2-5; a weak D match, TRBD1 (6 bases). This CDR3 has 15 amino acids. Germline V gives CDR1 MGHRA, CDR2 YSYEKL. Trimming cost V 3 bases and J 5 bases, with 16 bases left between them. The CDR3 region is CASSQDRTVLETQYF. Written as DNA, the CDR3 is TGCGCCAGCAGCCAGGATAGGACAGTCTTGGAGACCCAGTACTTC.

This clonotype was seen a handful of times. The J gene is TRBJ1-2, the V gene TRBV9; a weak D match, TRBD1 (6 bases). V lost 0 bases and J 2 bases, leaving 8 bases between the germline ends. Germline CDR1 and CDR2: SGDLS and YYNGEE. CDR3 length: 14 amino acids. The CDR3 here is CASSVGQANYGYTF. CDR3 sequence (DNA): TGTGCCAGCAGCGTAGGACAGGCGAACTATGGCTACACCTTC.

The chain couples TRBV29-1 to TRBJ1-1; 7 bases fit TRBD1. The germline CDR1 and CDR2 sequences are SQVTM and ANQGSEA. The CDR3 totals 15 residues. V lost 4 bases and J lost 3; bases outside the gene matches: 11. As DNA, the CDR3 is TGCAGCGTTGTACTTTTTGGACAGGCCTACACTGAAGCTTTCTTT. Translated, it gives CSVVLFGQAYTEAFF.

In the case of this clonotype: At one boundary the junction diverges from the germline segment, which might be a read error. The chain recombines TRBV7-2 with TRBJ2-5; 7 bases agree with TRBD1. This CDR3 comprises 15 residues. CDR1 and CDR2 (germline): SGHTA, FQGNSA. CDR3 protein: CASSRTTGDGETQHF. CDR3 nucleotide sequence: TGTGCCAGCAGCCGTACCACAGGGGATGGGGAGACCCAGCACTTC. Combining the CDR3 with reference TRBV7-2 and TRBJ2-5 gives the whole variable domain GAGVSQSPSNKVTEKGKDVELRCDPISGHTALYWYRQSLGQGLEFLIYFQGNSAPDKSGLPSDRFSAERTGGSVSTLTIQRTQQEDSAVYLCASSRTTGDGETQHFGPGTRLLVL.

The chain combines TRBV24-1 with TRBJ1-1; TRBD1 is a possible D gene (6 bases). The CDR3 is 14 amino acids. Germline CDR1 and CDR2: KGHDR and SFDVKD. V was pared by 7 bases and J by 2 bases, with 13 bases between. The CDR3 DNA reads TGTGCCACCAGCCCGGGACACCCAAACACTGAAGCTTTCTTT. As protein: CATSPGHPNTEAFF.

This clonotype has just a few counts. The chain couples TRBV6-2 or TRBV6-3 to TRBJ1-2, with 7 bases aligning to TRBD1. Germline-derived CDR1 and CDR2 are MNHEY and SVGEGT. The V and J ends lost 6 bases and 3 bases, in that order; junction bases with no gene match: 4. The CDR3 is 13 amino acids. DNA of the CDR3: TGTGCCAGCAGAGCCGGGACAGACTATGGCTACACCTTC. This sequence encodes CASRAGTDYGYTF.

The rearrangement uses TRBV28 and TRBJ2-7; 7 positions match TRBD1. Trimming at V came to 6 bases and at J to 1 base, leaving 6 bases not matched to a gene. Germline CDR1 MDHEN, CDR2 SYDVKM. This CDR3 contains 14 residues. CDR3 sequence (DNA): TGTGCCAGCAGGAGGGACAGCCTATCCTACGAGCAGTACTTC. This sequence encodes CASRRDSLSYEQYF. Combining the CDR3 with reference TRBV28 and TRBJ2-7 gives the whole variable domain DVKVTQSSRYLVKRTGEKVFLECVQDMDHENMFWYRQDPGLGLRLIYFSYDVKMKEKGDIPEGYSVSREKKERFSLILESASTNQTSMYLCASRRDSLSYEQYFGPGTRLTVT.

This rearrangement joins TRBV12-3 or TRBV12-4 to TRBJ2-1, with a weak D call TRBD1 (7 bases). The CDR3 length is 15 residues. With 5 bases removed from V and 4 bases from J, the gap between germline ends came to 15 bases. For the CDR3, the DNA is TGTGCCAGCAGTGCGGGGACAGTCCTGTACAATGAGCAGTTCTTC. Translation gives CASSAGTVLYNEQFF.

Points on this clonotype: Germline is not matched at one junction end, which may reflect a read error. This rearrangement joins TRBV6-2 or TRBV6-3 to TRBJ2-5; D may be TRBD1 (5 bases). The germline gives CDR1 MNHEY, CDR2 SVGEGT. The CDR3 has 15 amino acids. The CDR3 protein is CAGSPRTPIQETQYF. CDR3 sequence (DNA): TGTGCCGGCAGTCCCCGGACACCAATCCAAGAGACCCAGTACTTC.

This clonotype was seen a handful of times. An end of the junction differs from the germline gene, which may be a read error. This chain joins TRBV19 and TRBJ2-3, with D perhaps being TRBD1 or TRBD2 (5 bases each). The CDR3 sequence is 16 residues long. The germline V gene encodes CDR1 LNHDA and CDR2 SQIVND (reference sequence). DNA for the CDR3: TGTGCCACCCGCGGAGGATCCTATCCGGACACACATACGCAGTATTTT. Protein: CATRGGSYPDTHTQYF. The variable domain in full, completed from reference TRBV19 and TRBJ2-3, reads DGGITQSPKYLFRKEGQNVTLSCEQNLNHDAMYWYRQDPGQGLRLIYYSQIVNDFQKGDIAEGYSVSREKKESFPLTVTSAQKNPTAFYLCATRGGSYPDTHTQYFGPGTRLTVL.

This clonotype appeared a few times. CDR3 in DNA: TGTGCCAGCAGTTTAATGCCCGGGGCCTTTCAAGAGACCCAGTACTTC. This codes for CASSLMPGAFQETQYF. The V gene is TRBV12-3 or TRBV12-4, the J gene TRBJ2-5; D tentatively reads TRBD1 or TRBD2 (5 bases each). This CDR3 spans 16 amino acids. With 2 bases removed from V and 2 bases from J, the gap between germline ends came to 15 bases.

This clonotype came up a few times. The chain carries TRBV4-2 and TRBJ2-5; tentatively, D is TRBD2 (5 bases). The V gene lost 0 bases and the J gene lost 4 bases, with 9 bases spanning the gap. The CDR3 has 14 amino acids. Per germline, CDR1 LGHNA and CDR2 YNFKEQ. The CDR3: CASSQELEGETQYF. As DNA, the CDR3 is TGTGCCAGCAGCCAAGAACTAGAGGGAGAGACCCAGTACTTC.

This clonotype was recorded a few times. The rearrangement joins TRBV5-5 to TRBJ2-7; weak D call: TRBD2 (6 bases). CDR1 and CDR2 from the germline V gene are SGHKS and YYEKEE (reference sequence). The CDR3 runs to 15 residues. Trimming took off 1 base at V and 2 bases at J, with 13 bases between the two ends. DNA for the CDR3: TGTGCCAGCAGCTTGCCGCTAGCGAATACCTACGAGCAGTACTTC. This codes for CASSLPLANTYEQYF.